Presented here are 5 T cell receptor beta chains from one specimen sequenced in a study of T cells in narcolepsy. This table comes from immunoSEQ multiplex PCR, and its TCRdb copy is limited to in-frame clones, with some not included. The sample contains tens of thousands of clones, over 75% of which appear only once. The sample comprised memory (CD45RA-) CD4+ T cells from blood. All receptors come from a human donor in good health.

For the CDR3, the DNA is TGTGCCAGCAGTCAGGCGGGTGGACTTCGCACAGATACGCAGTATTTT. Amino acids: CASSQAGGLRTDTQYF. The chain uses TRBV14 and TRBJ2-3; D is possibly TRBD2 (5 bases). V dropped 6 bases and J dropped 1 base, with 17 bases sitting between them. Germline V gives CDR1 SGHDN, CDR2 FVKESK. The CDR3 sequence is 16 residues long.

The chain has TRBV2 and TRBJ1-2, with D possibly TRBD1 on 6 matching bases. Looked up from germline, CDR1 is SNHLY and CDR2 is FYNNEI. V was clipped by 6 bases and J by 0 bases, with 11 bases between them. The CDR3 runs 14 residues. As DNA, the CDR3 is TGTGCCAGCAGGAACTACAGGGCTAACTATGGCTACACCTTC. Translating gives CASRNYRANYGYTF.

The chain recombines TRBV6-5 with TRBJ2-2, with 9 bases identical to TRBD2. This CDR3 has 15 amino acids. The germline V gene has CDR1 MNHEY and CDR2 SVGAGI. The trim removed 2 bases at V and 5 bases at J, leaving 3 bases unmatched. The CDR3 spells CASSYRTSDTGELFF. The CDR3 nucleotides are TGTGCCAGCAGTTACCGGACTAGCGATACCGGGGAGCTGTTTTTT.

The chain couples TRBV9 to TRBJ2-4; tentative D call: TRBD2 (5 bases). This CDR3 is built from 16 residues. Trimming removed 4 bases from V and 0 bases from J, with 14 bases in between. Germline V CDR1 and CDR2: SGDLS, YYNGEE. CDR3 sequence (DNA): TGTGCCAGCAGCCCGGTCGGGGTTCTAGCCAAAAACATTCAGTACTTC. This encodes CASSPVGVLAKNIQYF.

This clone was counted between two and nine times. The V and J genes are TRBV6-6 and TRBJ1-5; D unclear. Trimming left V 0 bases short and J 4 bases short, with 4 bases between. The CDR3 is 13 residues long. Looked up from germline, CDR1 is MNHNY and CDR2 is SVGAGI (reference sequence). CDR3 coding DNA: TGTGCCAGCAGTTACTCGTGGAATCAGCCCCAGCATTTT. It specifies CASSYSWNQPQHF.